This T cell receptor (beta chain) comes out of a study of T cell responses to AZD1222 COVID-19 vaccine. Whole-study findings and limits: Repertoires were sampled only after the peak T cell response.

On this clone: Its specificity is not known.

Method: immunoSEQ multiplex PCR; TCRdb's copy keeps in-frame clones and lacks some. The table shows approximately 99,000 clones, with roughly 89% occurring only once. CDR3 length: 14 residues. After removal of 0 bases from V and 13 bases from J, the junction contained 4 bases not matched to a gene. Germline CDR1 and CDR2: LGHNA and YNFKEQ. The source is an adult in good health. The sample consisted of peripheral blood, taken on day 0 of MenACWY control vaccination. The rearrangement joins TRBV4-2 to TRBJ2-1; 12 bases map to TRBD2. Written as DNA, the CDR3 is TGTGCCAGCAGCCAAGATGGGACTAGCGGGCTACAGTTCTTC. As protein: CASSQDGTSGLQFF.